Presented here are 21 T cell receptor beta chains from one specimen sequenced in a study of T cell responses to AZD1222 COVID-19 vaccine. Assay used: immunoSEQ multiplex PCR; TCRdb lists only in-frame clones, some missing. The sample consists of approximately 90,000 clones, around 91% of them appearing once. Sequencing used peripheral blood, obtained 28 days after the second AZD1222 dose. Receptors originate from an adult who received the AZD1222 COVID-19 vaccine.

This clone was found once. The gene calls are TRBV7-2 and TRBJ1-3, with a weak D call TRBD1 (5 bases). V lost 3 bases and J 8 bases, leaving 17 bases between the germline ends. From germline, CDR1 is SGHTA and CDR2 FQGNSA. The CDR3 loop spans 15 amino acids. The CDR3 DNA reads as TGTGCCAGCAGCTTGGCCCTGGGATCGGGGGACACCATATATTTT. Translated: CASSLALGSGDTIYF.

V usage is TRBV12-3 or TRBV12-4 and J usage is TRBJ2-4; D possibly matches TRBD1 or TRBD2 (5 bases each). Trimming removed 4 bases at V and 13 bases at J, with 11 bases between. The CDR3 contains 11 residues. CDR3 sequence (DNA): TGTGCCAGCAGTTCCCGGGACCGACAGTACTTC. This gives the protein CASSSRDRQYF.

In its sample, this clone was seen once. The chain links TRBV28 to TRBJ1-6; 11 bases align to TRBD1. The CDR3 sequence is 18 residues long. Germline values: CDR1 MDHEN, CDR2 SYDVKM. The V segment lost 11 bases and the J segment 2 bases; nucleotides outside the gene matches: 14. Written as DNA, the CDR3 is TGTGCCTGCGAGGGCCGGACAGGGGGCGGGACCTATAATTCACCCCTCCACTTT. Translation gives CACEGRTGGGTYNSPLHF.

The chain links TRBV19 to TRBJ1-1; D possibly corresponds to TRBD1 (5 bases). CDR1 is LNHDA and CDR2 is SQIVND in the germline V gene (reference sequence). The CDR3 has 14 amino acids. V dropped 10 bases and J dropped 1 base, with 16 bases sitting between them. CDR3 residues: CATRAKVKNTEAFF. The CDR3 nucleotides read TGTGCCACCAGGGCCAAGGTAAAGAACACTGAAGCTTTCTTT.

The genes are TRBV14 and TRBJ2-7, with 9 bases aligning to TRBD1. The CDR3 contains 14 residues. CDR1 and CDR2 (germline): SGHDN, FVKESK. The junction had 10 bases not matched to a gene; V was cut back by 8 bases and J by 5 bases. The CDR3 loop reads CASSNYRGLNEQYF. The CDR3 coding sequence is TGTGCCAGCTCAAACTACAGGGGGCTCAACGAGCAGTACTTC.

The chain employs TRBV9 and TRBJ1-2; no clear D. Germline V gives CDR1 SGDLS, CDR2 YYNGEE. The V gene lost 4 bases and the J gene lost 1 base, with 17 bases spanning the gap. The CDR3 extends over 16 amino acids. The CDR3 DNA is TGTGCCAGCAGCCCTATGATAGGACCCAATAACTATGGCTACACCTTC. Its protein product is CASSPMIGPNNYGYTF. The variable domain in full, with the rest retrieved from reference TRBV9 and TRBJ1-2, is DSGVTQTPKHLITATGQRVTLRCSPRSGDLSVYWYQQSLDQGLQFLIQYYNGEERAKGNILERFSAQQFPDLHSELNLSSLELGDSALYFCASSPMIGPNNYGYTFGSGTRLTVV.

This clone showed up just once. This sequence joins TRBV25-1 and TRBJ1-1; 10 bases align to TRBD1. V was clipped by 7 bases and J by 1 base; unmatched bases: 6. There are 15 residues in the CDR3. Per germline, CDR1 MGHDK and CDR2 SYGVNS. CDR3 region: CASMTGGSWNTEAFF. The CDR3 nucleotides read TGTGCCAGCATGACAGGGGGCTCGTGGAACACTGAAGCTTTCTTT.

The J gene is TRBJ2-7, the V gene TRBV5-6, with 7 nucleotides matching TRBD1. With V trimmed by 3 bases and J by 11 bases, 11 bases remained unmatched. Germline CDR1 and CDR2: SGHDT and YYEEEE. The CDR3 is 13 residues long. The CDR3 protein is CASSWTGGLGKYF. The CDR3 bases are TGTGCCAGCAGCTGGACAGGCGGGCTGGGCAAGTACTTC. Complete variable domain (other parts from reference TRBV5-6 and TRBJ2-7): DAGVTQSPTHLIKTRGQQVTLRCSPKSGHDTVSWYQQALGQGPQFIFQYYEEEERQRGNFPDRFSGHQFPNYSSELNVNALLLGDSALYLCASSWTGGLGKYFGPGTRLTVT.

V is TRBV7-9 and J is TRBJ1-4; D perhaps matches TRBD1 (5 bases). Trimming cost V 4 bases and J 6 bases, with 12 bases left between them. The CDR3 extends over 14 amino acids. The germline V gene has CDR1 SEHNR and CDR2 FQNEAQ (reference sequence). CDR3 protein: CASSSGTGDEKLFF. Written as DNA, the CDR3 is TGTGCCAGCAGCTCCGGGACTGGGGATGAAAAACTGTTTTTT.

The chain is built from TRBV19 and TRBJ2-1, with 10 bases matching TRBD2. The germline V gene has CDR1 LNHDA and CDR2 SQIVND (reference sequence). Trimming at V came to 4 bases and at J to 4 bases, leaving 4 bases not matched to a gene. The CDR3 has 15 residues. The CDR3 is CASSNWTSGYNEQFF. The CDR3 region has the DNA TGTGCCAGTAGTAATTGGACTAGCGGTTACAATGAGCAGTTCTTC.

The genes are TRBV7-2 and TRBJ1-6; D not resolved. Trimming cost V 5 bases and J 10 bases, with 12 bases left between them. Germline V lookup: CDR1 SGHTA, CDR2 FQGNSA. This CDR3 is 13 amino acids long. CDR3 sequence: CASSPYLDSPLHF. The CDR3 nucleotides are TGTGCCAGCAGCCCGTATCTCGACTCACCCCTCCACTTT.

CDR3 nucleotide sequence: TGTGCCAGCAGACCCGGGGGACAGGGGTACACCGGGGAGCTGTTTTTT. The encoded protein is CASRPGGQGYTGELFF. This chain links TRBV9 with TRBJ2-2, with 10 bases lining up with TRBD1. The CDR3 consists of 16 residues. V trimming: 5 bases; J trimming: 3 bases; junction bases outside the gene matches: 7. CDR1 is SGDLS, CDR2 YYNGEE, per germline.

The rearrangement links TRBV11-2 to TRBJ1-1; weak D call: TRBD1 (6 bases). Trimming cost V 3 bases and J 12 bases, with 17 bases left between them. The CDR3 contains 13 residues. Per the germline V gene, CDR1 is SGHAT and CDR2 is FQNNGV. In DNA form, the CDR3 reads TGTGCCAGCAGCTTCATTTCGTCAGGGGCGTCTTTCTTT. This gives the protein CASSFISSGASFF.

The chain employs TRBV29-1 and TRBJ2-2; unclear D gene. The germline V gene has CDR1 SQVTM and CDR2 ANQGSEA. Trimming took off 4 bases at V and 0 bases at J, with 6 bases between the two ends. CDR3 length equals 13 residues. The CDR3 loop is CSVGTANTGELFF. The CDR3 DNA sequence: TGCAGCGTTGGAACAGCGAACACCGGGGAGCTGTTTTTT.

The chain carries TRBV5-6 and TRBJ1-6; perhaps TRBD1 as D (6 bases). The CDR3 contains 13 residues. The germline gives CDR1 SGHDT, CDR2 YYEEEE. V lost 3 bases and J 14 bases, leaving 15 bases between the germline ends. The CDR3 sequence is CASSSAREGALHF. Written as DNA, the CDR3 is TGTGCCAGCAGCTCGGCTCGGGAGGGGGCCCTCCACTTT.

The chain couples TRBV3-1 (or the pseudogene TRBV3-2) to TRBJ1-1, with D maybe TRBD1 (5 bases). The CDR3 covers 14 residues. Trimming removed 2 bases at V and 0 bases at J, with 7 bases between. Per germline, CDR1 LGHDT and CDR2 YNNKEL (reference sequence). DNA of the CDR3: TGTGCCAGCAGCCAACGAGGGGTGAACACTGAAGCTTTCTTT. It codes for CASSQRGVNTEAFF.

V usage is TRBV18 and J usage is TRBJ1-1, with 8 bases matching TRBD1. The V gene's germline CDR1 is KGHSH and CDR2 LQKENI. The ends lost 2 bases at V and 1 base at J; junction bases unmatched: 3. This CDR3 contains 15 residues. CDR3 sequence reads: CASSPTDRANTEAFF. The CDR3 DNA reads TGTGCCAGCTCACCAACGGACAGGGCGAACACTGAAGCTTTCTTT.

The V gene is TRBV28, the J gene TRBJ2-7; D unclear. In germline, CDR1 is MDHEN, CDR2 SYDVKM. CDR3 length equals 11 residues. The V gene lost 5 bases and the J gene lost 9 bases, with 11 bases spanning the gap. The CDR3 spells CASSLRIGQYF. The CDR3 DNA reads TGTGCCAGCAGTCTAAGGATTGGGCAGTACTTC.

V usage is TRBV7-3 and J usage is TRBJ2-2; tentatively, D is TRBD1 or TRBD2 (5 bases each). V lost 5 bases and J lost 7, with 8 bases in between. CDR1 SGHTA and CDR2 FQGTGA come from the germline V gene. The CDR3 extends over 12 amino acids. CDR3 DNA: TGTGCCAGCAGCCTGGGGGACGGGGAGCTGTTTTTT. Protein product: CASSLGDGELFF. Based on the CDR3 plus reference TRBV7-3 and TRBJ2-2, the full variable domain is GAGVSQTPSNKVTEKGKYVELRCDPISGHTALYWYRQSLGQGPEFLIYFQGTGAADDSGLPNDRFFAVRPEGSVSTLKIQRTERGDSAVYLCASSLGDGELFFGEGSRLTVL.

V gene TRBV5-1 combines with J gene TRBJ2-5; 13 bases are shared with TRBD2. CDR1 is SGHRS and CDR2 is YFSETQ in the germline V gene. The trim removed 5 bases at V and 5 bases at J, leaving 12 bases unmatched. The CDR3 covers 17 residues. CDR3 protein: CASSYGLAGALRETQYF. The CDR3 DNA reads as TGCGCCAGCAGTTATGGACTAGCGGGGGCCCTGAGGGAGACCCAGTACTTC.

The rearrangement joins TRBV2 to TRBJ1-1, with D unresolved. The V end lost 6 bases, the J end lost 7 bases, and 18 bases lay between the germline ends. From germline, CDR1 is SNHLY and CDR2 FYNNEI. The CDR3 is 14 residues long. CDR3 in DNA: TGTGCCAGCAGCGACAATCGGAGGTGGGGTGAAGCTTTCTTT. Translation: CASSDNRRWGEAFF. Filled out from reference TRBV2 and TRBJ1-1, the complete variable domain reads EPEVTQTPSHQVTQMGQEVILRCVPISNHLYFYWYRQILGQKVEFLVSFYNNEISEKSEIFDDQFSVERPDGSNFTLKIRSTKLEDSAMYFCASSDNRRWGEAFFGQGTRLTVV.